A selection of T cell receptor beta chains follows, all from one sample in a study of blood T cell repertoires in COVID-19. Libraries were prepared by immunoSEQ multiplex PCR; TCRdb keeps only in-frame clonotypes and omits some of them. Of 43,000 or so clones listed, roughly 87% were seen once; the top ten hold about 22%. Source material: peripheral blood. The receptors stem from a woman in her fifties or sixties with acute or convalescent COVID-19. CDR3s include the opening cysteine and the closing phenylalanine or tryptophan. A D gene is named only where the DNA matches it firmly. Clone size appears in some rows only: once, few, many, or a class for an expanded clone.

V gene	D gene	clone size	J gene	CDR3 DNA	CDR3 protein
TRBV12-3/TRBV12-4	TRBD1	.	TRBJ2-1	TGTGCCAGCACCGGACAGGGAAATGAGCAGTTCTTC	CASTGQGNEQFF
TRBV4-3	.	.	TRBJ1-1	TGCGCCAGCAGTCAGGACAGAATGAACACTGAAGCTTTCTTT	CASSQDRMNTEAFF
TRBV6-5	.	.	TRBJ1-2	TGTGCCAGCGAACAGGGAGCCTGGATCTATGGCTACACCTTC	CASEQGAWIYGYTF
TRBV2	TRBD1	.	TRBJ1-5	TGTGCCAGCAGTAAGGGGGCAAATCAGCCCCAGCATTTT	CASSKGANQPQHF
TRBV18	.	.	TRBJ1-4	TGTGCCAGCTCAGCCCTCGGGGGAAATAATGAAAAACTGTTTTTT	CASSALGGNNEKLFF
TRBV30	TRBD1	.	TRBJ2-5	TGTGCCTGGAGTGCGGTGGCAGGGGGCGAGACCCAGTACTTC	CAWSAVAGGETQYF
TRBV5-1	TRBD1	.	TRBJ1-2	TGCGCCAGCAGCCCGGGACAGGGTTGGGGGGGCTACACCTTC	CASSPGQGWGGYTF
TRBV7-9	TRBD2	.	TRBJ2-1	TGTGCCAGCAGCCACCGACTAGCGGACTACAATGAGCAGTTCTTC	CASSHRLADYNEQFF
TRBV7-8	.	.	TRBJ2-7	TGTGCCAGCAGCTTAGTAGTCCGGGCAGGGCCAGCCTACGAGCAGTACTTC	CASSLVVRAGPAYEQYF
TRBV14	.	.	TRBJ1-5	TGTGCCAGCAGCCAAGGCGGAACCAATCAGCCCCAGCATTTT	CASSQGGTNQPQHF
TRBV14	.	.	TRBJ2-5	TGTGCCAGCAGCCAGACTACAGGGATTAAGGAGACCCAGTACTTC	CASSQTTGIKETQYF
TRBV7-3	TRBD1	.	TRBJ2-1	TGTGCCAGCAGCCCGGGGACAGGGGCCGGGGATGAGCAGTTCTTC	CASSPGTGAGDEQFF
TRBV5-1	TRBD1	.	TRBJ1-2	TGCGCCAGCAGCTTACTACAGGGGAGCTATGGCTACACCTTC	CASSLLQGSYGYTF
TRBV7-8	.	.	TRBJ1-4	TGTGCCAGCAGCCTCAACCGGGAAAAACTGTTTTTT	CASSLNREKLFF
TRBV30	.	.	TRBJ1-1	TGTGCCTGGAGTCGCGCTGAAGCTTTCTTT	CAWSRAEAFF
TRBV7-2	.	.	TRBJ2-6	TGTGCCAGCAGCTTAGATGCAGCTGGGGCCAACGTCCTGACTTTC	CASSLDAAGANVLTF
TRBV6-6	TRBD1	.	TRBJ1-2	TGTGCCAGCAGTTACTTAAAACAGGGGGGATATGGCTACACCTTC	CASSYLKQGGYGYTF
TRBV3-1/TRBV3-2	TRBD2	.	TRBJ2-3	TGTGCCAGCAGCAGGACTAGCGGGGGGGGGTTTAGCACAGATACGCAGTATTTT	CASSRTSGGGFSTDTQYF
TRBV3-1/TRBV3-2	TRBD2	.	TRBJ2-2	TGTGCCAGCAGCCGGCGTACTAGCGGAGGCCCCGGGGAGCTGTTTTTT	CASSRRTSGGPGELFF
TRBV29-1	TRBD1	.	TRBJ1-3	TGCAGCGTTGAAGAAGGGACAGCCGGAAACACCATATATTTT	CSVEEGTAGNTIYF
TRBV7-3	.	.	TRBJ2-3	TGTGCCAGCAGCTTATTGGGGAGCCGGCCGCAGTATTTT	CASSLLGSRPQYF
TRBV4-2	.	.	TRBJ1-1	TGTGCCAGCAGCCAACCCGGTGAGGGGGATACTGAAGCTTTCTTT	CASSQPGEGDTEAFF
TRBV3-1/TRBV3-2	.	.	TRBJ1-1	TGTGCCAGCAGCCAAGTACTAAACACTGAAGCTTTCTTT	CASSQVLNTEAFF
TRBV5-1	TRBD1	few	TRBJ2-3	TGCGGCTCTGGACAGGGGCAAACAGATACGCAGTATTTT	CGSGQGQTDTQYF
TRBV14	.	.	TRBJ1-2	TGTGCCAGCAGCCAAGAACTAGATCATGGCTACACCTTC	CASSQELDHGYTF
TRBV5-1	TRBD1	.	TRBJ2-7	TGCGCCAGCAGCTTGGACAGGGGCAACAGCGCGAGCTCCTACGAGCAGTACTTC	CASSLDRGNSASSYEQYF
TRBV7-7	.	.	TRBJ2-3	TGTGCTAGCTGCCTTGGACTTAACACAGATACGCAGTATTTT	CASCLGLNTDTQYF
TRBV7-3	.	.	TRBJ2-2	TGTGCCAGCAGCCCAGACGGGGGGGAGCTGTTTTTT	CASSPDGGELFF
TRBV7-8	.	.	TRBJ2-1	TGTGCCAGCAGCCCAAGACTCGTTGAGCAGTTCTTC	CASSPRLVEQFF
TRBV2	TRBD2	.	TRBJ2-4	TGTGCCAGTGCGGGGGAAAACATTCAGTACTTC	CASAGENIQYF
TRBV19	.	.	TRBJ1-1	TGTGCCAGTACCCCCGACAGATTGAACACTGAAGCTTTCTTT	CASTPDRLNTEAFF
TRBV6-5	TRBD1	.	TRBJ2-7	TGTGCCAGCAGGAAACAGGGGGCCCTTTACGAGCAGTACTTC	CASRKQGALYEQYF
TRBV5-6	.	.	TRBJ1-2	TGTGCCAGCAGCTTGGGACAGGTGGAGGGCTACACCTTC	CASSLGQVEGYTF
TRBV12-3/TRBV12-4	.	.	TRBJ2-7	TGTGCCAGCACCCCCACCCCAGGGTACGAGCAGTACTTC	CASTPTPGYEQYF
TRBV7-6	.	once	TRBJ1-1	TGTGCCAGCAGCTCGGAGATCAGGGATCCGAACACTGAAGCTTTCTTT	CASSSEIRDPNTEAFF
TRBV5-8	TRBD2	.	TRBJ2-1	TGTGCCAGCAGCTTGGACGCGGGGGCCTACAATGAGCAGTTCTTC	CASSLDAGAYNEQFF
TRBV27	.	.	TRBJ1-1	TGTGCCAGCAGACAGAGTTTAATGAACACTGAAGCTTTCTTT	CASRQSLMNTEAFF
TRBV7-8	.	.	TRBJ2-7	TGTGCCAGCACCCCTGCCCCACAGATCTCCTACGAGCAGTACTTC	CASTPAPQISYEQYF
TRBV7-2	.	.	TRBJ1-2	TGTGCCAGCAGCGCCTTACAGGGATTCTATGGCTACACCTTC	CASSALQGFYGYTF
TRBV27	.	.	TRBJ2-3	TGTGCCAGCAGTTTATCGCAGGCCTCAACAGATACGCAGTATTTT	CASSLSQASTDTQYF
TRBV27	.	.	TRBJ1-1	TGTGCCAGCAGTCTTTACAGGTTATCCACTGAAGCTTTCTTT	CASSLYRLSTEAFF
TRBV7-2	.	.	TRBJ2-1	TGTGCCAGCAGCCCCCAGGCGGGGTTCAATGAGCAGTTCTTC	CASSPQAGFNEQFF
TRBV10-3	TRBD2	.	TRBJ2-3	TGTGCCATCAGTGCCATCGGGGGGCGAGCGGGGGTCACAGATACGCAGTATTTT	CAISAIGGRAGVTDTQYF
TRBV5-1	.	.	TRBJ1-2	TGCGCCAGCAGCTTGGTAGCGGGGCTCCACTATGGCTACACCTTC	CASSLVAGLHYGYTF
TRBV14	.	.	TRBJ1-6	TGTGCCAGCAGCCAAGAAACGAGGAATTCACCCCTCCACTTT	CASSQETRNSPLHF
TRBV5-1	.	.	TRBJ1-2	TGCGCCAGCAGCCTAGACAGCTATAACTATGGCTACACCTTC	CASSLDSYNYGYTF
TRBV5-6	.	.	TRBJ1-1	TGTGCCAGCAGCCAAGACAATTTCAATACTGAAGCTTTCTTT	CASSQDNFNTEAFF
TRBV12-3/TRBV12-4	TRBD1	once	TRBJ1-4	TGTGCCACCAAGACAGGGAAGGGCGAAAAACTGTTTTTT	CATKTGKGEKLFF
TRBV7-2	TRBD2	.	TRBJ2-7	TGTGCCAGCAGCGTGACTAGCGGGGGGGCCAGTGAGCAGTACTTC	CASSVTSGGASEQYF
TRBV6-5	TRBD2	.	TRBJ2-7	TGTGCCAGCACCCAATCGGGGGGACCCTACGAGCAGTACTTC	CASTQSGGPYEQYF
TRBV7-6	TRBD2	.	TRBJ2-3	TGTGCCAGCAGCCTACTAGCGGGGGGGGCAGATACGCAGTATTTT	CASSLLAGGADTQYF
TRBV27	TRBD1	.	TRBJ1-2	TGTGCCAGCAGTCCCTGGACAGGGAGCAGTCTTGGTGGCTACACCTTC	CASSPWTGSSLGGYTF
TRBV5-1	.	.	TRBJ1-5	TGCGCCAGCAGCTTGGGAGGGAGCAATCAGCCCCAGCATTTT	CASSLGGSNQPQHF
TRBV9	TRBD1	.	TRBJ1-1	TGTGCCAGCAGCGGGAAACAGGGGGCGGAAGCTTTCTTT	CASSGKQGAEAFF
TRBV18	TRBD2	few	TRBJ2-3	TGTGCCAGCTCACCCCAGGCTCGTTCGATGGAGCTAGCGGGGGATTGGGATACGCAGTATTTT	CASSPQARSMELAGDWDTQYF